These T cell receptor beta chains were read from a single sample in a study of PD-1 blockade in classical Hodgkin lymphoma. Here immunoSEQ multiplex PCR was the method, and the copy in TCRdb shows in-frame clones only, minus some. The top ten hold around 3% of the sample, which has 85,000 to 90,000 clones, 90% seen once. Specimen: peripheral blood mononuclear cells (PBMCs), collected before the fourth cycle of nivolumab. These TCRs come from a human donor with classical Hodgkin lymphoma. Both conserved end residues are part of each CDR3. D genes are given only for firm matches. Clone size is not always given. Where it is, it says once, few, many or a class for expanded clones.

J gene: TRBJ1-2
clone size: -
D gene: TRBD1
V gene: TRBV27
CDR3 protein: CASSSLHGQGLYGYTF
CDR3 DNA: TGTGCCAGCAGTTCCCTTCACGGACAGGGGTTATATGGCTACACCTTC

J gene: TRBJ1-3
clone size: -
D gene: -
V gene: TRBV6-5
CDR3 protein: CASRGLGEGNTIYF
CDR3 DNA: TGTGCCAGCAGGGGTTTAGGGGAAGGAAACACCATATATTTT

J gene: TRBJ2-3
clone size: -
D gene: -
V gene: TRBV9
CDR3 protein: CASSVGTSSTDTQYF
CDR3 DNA: TGTGCCAGCAGCGTAGGGACTTCTAGCACAGATACGCAGTATTTT

J gene: TRBJ2-1
clone size: -
D gene: TRBD2
V gene: TRBV7-6
CDR3 protein: CASSPRALARGGWDNEQFF
CDR3 DNA: TGTGCCAGCAGCCCCCGGGCACTAGCGCGGGGAGGATGGGACAATGAGCAGTTCTTC

J gene: TRBJ2-5
clone size: -
D gene: TRBD2
V gene: TRBV28
CDR3 protein: CASSPPGGLVLETQYF
CDR3 DNA: TGTGCCAGCAGTCCTCCGGGGGGACTAGTTCTGGAGACCCAGTACTTC

J gene: TRBJ2-2
clone size: -
D gene: TRBD1
V gene: TRBV7-7
CDR3 protein: CASSALRQGDTGELFF
CDR3 DNA: TGTGCCAGCAGCGCGTTAAGACAGGGGGACACCGGGGAGCTGTTTTTT

J gene: TRBJ2-7
clone size: -
D gene: TRBD2
V gene: TRBV19
CDR3 protein: CASSLGLAGGAAQYF
CDR3 DNA: TGTGCCAGTAGTCTCGGACTAGCGGGGGGGGCCGCGCAGTACTTC

J gene: TRBJ2-5
clone size: once
D gene: -
V gene: TRBV4-1
CDR3 protein: CASSQGRWETQYF
CDR3 DNA: TGCGCCAGCAGCCAGGGTCGGTGGGAGACCCAGTACTTC

J gene: TRBJ2-3
clone size: -
D gene: -
V gene: TRBV4-3
CDR3 protein: CASSLGGAGTDTQYF
CDR3 DNA: TGCGCCAGCAGCCTAGGGGGAGCGGGCACAGATACGCAGTATTTT

J gene: TRBJ1-2
clone size: -
D gene: -
V gene: TRBV6-1
CDR3 protein: CASSEGSNYGYTF
CDR3 DNA: TGTGCCAGCAGTGAGGGGTCCAACTATGGCTACACCTTC

J gene: TRBJ1-6
clone size: -
D gene: -
V gene: TRBV21-1
CDR3 protein: CASPPLRGDREALFYNSPLHF
CDR3 DNA: TGTGCCAGCCCACCATTGAGGGGGGACAGGGAGGCCCTCTTCTATAATTCACCCCTCCACTTT

J gene: TRBJ2-7
clone size: -
D gene: -
V gene: TRBV7-9
CDR3 protein: CASSWEGASYEQYF
CDR3 DNA: TGTGCCAGCAGCTGGGAGGGGGCCTCCTACGAGCAGTACTTC

J gene: TRBJ1-1
clone size: -
D gene: -
V gene: TRBV9
CDR3 protein: CASSATGLNTEAFF
CDR3 DNA: TGTGCCAGCAGCGCCACAGGGTTAAACACTGAAGCTTTCTTT

J gene: TRBJ2-5
clone size: -
D gene: -
V gene: TRBV5-5
CDR3 protein: CASSLMGETQYF
CDR3 DNA: TGTGCCAGCAGCTTGATGGGAGAGACCCAGTACTTC

J gene: TRBJ1-4
clone size: -
D gene: -
V gene: TRBV7-9
CDR3 protein: CASSRTGTLVEKLFF
CDR3 DNA: TGTGCCAGCAGTCGTACCGGGACATTGGTAGAAAAACTGTTTTTT

J gene: TRBJ2-3
clone size: -
D gene: -
V gene: TRBV27
CDR3 protein: CASSPSPTGITDTQYF
CDR3 DNA: TGTGCCAGCAGTCCGTCCCCCACAGGGATCACAGATACGCAGTATTTT

J gene: TRBJ1-4
clone size: -
D gene: -
V gene: TRBV7-2
CDR3 protein: CASSLESRTTEKLFF
CDR3 DNA: TGTGCCAGCAGCTTAGAGTCCAGGACAACAGAAAAACTGTTTTTT

J gene: TRBJ1-1
clone size: once
D gene: TRBD1
V gene: TRBV5-6
CDR3 protein: CASSKGQFMATEAFF
CDR3 DNA: TGTGCCAGCAGCAAGGGACAGTTCATGGCCACTGAAGCTTTCTTT

J gene: TRBJ1-6
clone size: -
D gene: TRBD1
V gene: TRBV30
CDR3 protein: CAWNRQGSPLHF
CDR3 DNA: TGTGCCTGGAACCGACAGGGATCACCCCTCCACTTT

J gene: TRBJ2-1
clone size: -
D gene: TRBD2
V gene: TRBV18
CDR3 protein: CASSPPSLAENEQFF
CDR3 DNA: TGTGCCAGCTCACCACCCTCCCTAGCGGAAAATGAGCAGTTCTTC

J gene: TRBJ2-3
clone size: -
D gene: -
V gene: TRBV5-1
CDR3 protein: CASSLPPGGSDTQYF
CDR3 DNA: TGCGCCAGCAGCTTGCCACCTGGGGGTTCAGATACGCAGTATTTT

J gene: TRBJ2-7
clone size: -
D gene: -
V gene: TRBV4-2
CDR3 protein: CASGGQGVYSSYEQYF
CDR3 DNA: TGTGCCAGCGGGGGGCAGGGGGTCTATAGCTCCTACGAGCAGTACTTC

J gene: TRBJ1-2
clone size: -
D gene: -
V gene: TRBV5-4
CDR3 protein: CASSLDGSFYGYTF
CDR3 DNA: TGTGCCAGCAGCTTGGACGGATCCTTCTATGGCTACACCTTC

J gene: TRBJ1-1
clone size: -
D gene: -
V gene: TRBV5-1
CDR3 protein: CASSGGRTVNTEAFF
CDR3 DNA: TGCGCCAGCAGCGGGGGACGGACAGTGAACACTGAAGCTTTCTTT

J gene: TRBJ2-7
clone size: once
D gene: -
V gene: TRBV7-9
CDR3 protein: CASSLALGSTYEQYF
CDR3 DNA: TGTGCCAGCAGCTTAGCTTTGGGCAGCACCTACGAGCAGTACTTC

J gene: TRBJ1-2
clone size: -
D gene: -
V gene: TRBV6-5
CDR3 protein: CASSYSKPGLIHGYTF
CDR3 DNA: TGTGCCAGCAGTTACTCGAAGCCGGGATTGATCCATGGCTACACCTTC

J gene: TRBJ1-4
clone size: -
D gene: TRBD1
V gene: TRBV6-4
CDR3 protein: CASSRGANEKLFF
CDR3 DNA: TGTGCCAGCAGCAGGGGGGCTAATGAAAAACTGTTTTTT

J gene: TRBJ2-3
clone size: once
D gene: -
V gene: TRBV30
CDR3 protein: CAWSLPQRESRSTQYF
CDR3 DNA: TGTGCCTGGAGTTTACCTCAGAGGGAGAGCCGGAGTACGCAGTATTTT

J gene: TRBJ2-1
clone size: once
D gene: TRBD1
V gene: TRBV7-6
CDR3 protein: CASSTRQGLNNEQFF
CDR3 DNA: TGTGCCAGCAGCACGCGACAGGGGTTAAACAATGAGCAGTTCTTC

J gene: TRBJ2-2
clone size: -
D gene: -
V gene: TRBV27
CDR3 protein: CASSSDTGELFF
CDR3 DNA: TGTGCCAGCAGTTCGGACACCGGGGAGCTGTTTTTT

J gene: TRBJ1-5
clone size: -
D gene: -
V gene: TRBV5-8
CDR3 protein: CASSLAAAHSNQPQHF
CDR3 DNA: TGTGCCAGCAGCTTGGCGGCAGCGCATAGCAATCAGCCCCAGCATTTT

J gene: TRBJ2-7
clone size: -
D gene: TRBD2
V gene: TRBV28
CDR3 protein: CASGPGLGDYYEQYF
CDR3 DNA: TGTGCCAGCGGGCCGGGACTAGGAGATTACTACGAGCAGTACTTC

J gene: TRBJ2-5
clone size: once
D gene: -
V gene: TRBV6-1
CDR3 protein: CASSDAGRTQYF
CDR3 DNA: TGTGCCAGCAGTGACGCCGGGAGGACCCAGTACTTC

J gene: TRBJ1-1
clone size: -
D gene: -
V gene: TRBV6-6
CDR3 protein: CASSYGQTSEAFF
CDR3 DNA: TGTGCCAGCAGTTACGGCCAGACCTCTGAAGCTTTCTTT

J gene: TRBJ2-7
clone size: -
D gene: -
V gene: TRBV6-1
CDR3 protein: CASSEEPTAPYEQYF
CDR3 DNA: TGTGCCAGCAGTGAAGAACCGACAGCTCCTTACGAGCAGTACTTC

J gene: TRBJ1-1
clone size: -
D gene: -
V gene: TRBV6-5
CDR3 protein: CASSRQNTEAFF
CDR3 DNA: TGTGCCAGCAGTCGACAGAACACTGAAGCTTTCTTT

J gene: TRBJ2-7
clone size: -
D gene: TRBD2
V gene: TRBV5-1
CDR3 protein: CASSHSGANTYEQYF
CDR3 DNA: TGCGCCAGCAGCCATAGCGGGGCAAACACCTACGAGCAGTACTTC

J gene: TRBJ2-7
clone size: -
D gene: -
V gene: TRBV20-1
CDR3 protein: CSAEGGEQYF
CDR3 DNA: TGCAGTGCCGAGGGTGGAGAGCAGTACTTC

J gene: TRBJ2-1
clone size: few
D gene: -
V gene: TRBV7-6
CDR3 protein: CASSSREGGSYNEQFF
CDR3 DNA: TGTGCCAGCAGCTCCCGAGAAGGGGGCTCCTACAATGAGCAGTTCTTC

J gene: TRBJ2-3
clone size: few
D gene: TRBD2
V gene: TRBV28
CDR3 protein: CASSISGVVDTQYF
CDR3 DNA: TGTGCCAGCAGTATTAGCGGGGTTGTAGATACGCAGTATTTT

J gene: TRBJ1-1
clone size: few
D gene: -
V gene: TRBV9
CDR3 protein: CASSVELRATSTEAFF
CDR3 DNA: TGTGCCAGCAGCGTAGAACTGAGGGCAACGAGCACTGAAGCTTTCTTT

J gene: TRBJ2-6
clone size: -
D gene: TRBD2
V gene: TRBV4-1
CDR3 protein: CASSHHGLAGANVLTF
CDR3 DNA: TGCGCCAGCAGCCACCACGGACTAGCTGGGGCCAACGTCCTGACTTTC

J gene: TRBJ2-3
clone size: once
D gene: -
V gene: TRBV9
CDR3 protein: CASSIPGAPQYF
CDR3 DNA: TGTGCCAGCAGCATCCCCGGGGCCCCGCAGTATTTT

J gene: TRBJ1-5
clone size: -
D gene: -
V gene: TRBV28
CDR3 protein: CASVPEYSNQPQHF
CDR3 DNA: TGTGCCAGCGTCCCGGAATATAGCAATCAGCCCCAGCATTTT

J gene: TRBJ1-1
clone size: -
D gene: -
V gene: TRBV30
CDR3 protein: CAWSPLTGPNTEAFF
CDR3 DNA: TGTGCCTGGAGTCCGCTAACAGGGCCGAACACTGAAGCTTTCTTT

J gene: TRBJ2-1
clone size: -
D gene: -
V gene: TRBV6-5
CDR3 protein: CASSGRTGPYNEQFF
CDR3 DNA: TGTGCCAGCAGTGGTCGAACAGGACCCTACAATGAGCAGTTCTTC

J gene: TRBJ2-7
clone size: once
D gene: TRBD1
V gene: TRBV5-8
CDR3 protein: CATSDRVYYEQYF
CDR3 DNA: TGTGCTACCAGCGACAGGGTCTATTACGAGCAGTACTTC

J gene: TRBJ2-1
clone size: once
D gene: -
V gene: TRBV29-1
CDR3 protein: CSVDGLARYNEQFF
CDR3 DNA: TGCAGCGTTGACGGGCTAGCGAGGTACAATGAGCAGTTCTTC

J gene: TRBJ1-5
clone size: -
D gene: -
V gene: TRBV15
CDR3 protein: CATSRDKLGGPGNQPQHF
CDR3 DNA: TGTGCCACCAGCAGAGACAAGTTGGGGGGCCCGGGCAATCAGCCCCAGCATTTT

J gene: TRBJ1-1
clone size: -
D gene: TRBD1
V gene: TRBV2
CDR3 protein: CASSEQGGVTEAFF
CDR3 DNA: TGTGCCAGCAGCGAACAGGGGGGCGTAACTGAAGCTTTCTTT

J gene: TRBJ2-7
clone size: -
D gene: -
V gene: TRBV20-1
CDR3 protein: CSARDLDEQYF
CDR3 DNA: TGCAGTGCTAGAGATTTGGACGAGCAGTACTTC

J gene: TRBJ1-5
clone size: few
D gene: -
V gene: TRBV7-2
CDR3 protein: CASSLVNQPQHF
CDR3 DNA: TGTGCCAGCAGCTTAGTTAATCAGCCCCAGCATTTT

J gene: TRBJ2-7
clone size: -
D gene: TRBD1
V gene: TRBV6-6
CDR3 protein: CASRDRGYEQYF
CDR3 DNA: TGTGCCAGCCGGGACAGGGGATACGAGCAGTACTTC

J gene: TRBJ2-1
clone size: -
D gene: TRBD2
V gene: TRBV6-4
CDR3 protein: CASSDLAGRNYNEQFF
CDR3 DNA: TGTGCCAGCAGTGATCTAGCGGGGCGAAACTACAATGAGCAGTTCTTC

J gene: TRBJ2-1
clone size: -
D gene: TRBD2
V gene: TRBV30
CDR3 protein: CAWSDVGRGGPQFF
CDR3 DNA: TGTGCCTGGAGCGATGTGGGGCGGGGGGGCCCCCAGTTCTTC